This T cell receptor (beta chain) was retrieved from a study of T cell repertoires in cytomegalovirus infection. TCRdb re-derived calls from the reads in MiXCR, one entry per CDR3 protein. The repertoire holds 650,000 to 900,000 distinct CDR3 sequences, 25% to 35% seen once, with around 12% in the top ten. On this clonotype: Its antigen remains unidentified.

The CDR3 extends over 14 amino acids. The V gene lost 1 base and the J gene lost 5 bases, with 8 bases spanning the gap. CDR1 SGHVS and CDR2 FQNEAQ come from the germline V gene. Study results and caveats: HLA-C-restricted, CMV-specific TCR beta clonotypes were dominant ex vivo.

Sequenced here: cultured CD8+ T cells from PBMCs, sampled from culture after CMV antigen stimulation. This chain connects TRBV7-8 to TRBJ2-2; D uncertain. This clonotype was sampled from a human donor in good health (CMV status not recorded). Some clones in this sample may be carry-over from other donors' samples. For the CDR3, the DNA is TGTGCCAGCAGCTTAGGACCGCATACCGGGGAGCTGTTTTTT. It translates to CASSLGPHTGELFF.